This paragraph reports one TCR beta chain. The antigen remains unidentified. The time point denotes: persistent/refractory GD, antithyroid drugs over 5 years with positive TRAb. PBMC-derived RNA was used for the TCR library. The data were obtained in a study of regulatory T cells in long-lasting Graves disease. Researchers made TCR beta libraries by using iRepertoire HTBI primers and running Arm-PCR on CDR3 regions. From the multiplex PCR reads, TCRdb called clonotypes with MiXCR, one entry per CDR3 protein. This table has some 370,000 distinct CDR3 sequences, about 23% appearing once. The germline V gene has CDR1 ENHRY and CDR2 SYGVKD. This CDR3 comprises 17 residues. Trimming left V 3 bases short and J 5 bases short, with 22 bases between. Overall study findings and caveats: Persistent Graves' patients showed less TCR diversity than newly diagnosed ones.

The sample here was peripheral blood mononuclear cells (PBMCs), taken when the disease was refractory, from a patient treated with antithyroid drugs. The V and J genes are TRBV10-3 and TRBJ1-2; D perhaps matches TRBD1 (6 bases). This TCR was recovered from a woman between 40 and 55 years old with Graves disease. As DNA, the CDR3 is TGTGCCATCAGTGAAACCGGGGCAGGGGCATTGAAATATGGCTACACCTTC. Its translation: CAISETGAGALKYGYTF.